The present T cell receptor beta chain was sequenced within a study of OX40 agonist ivuxolimab in advanced cancers. Generated by immunoSEQ multiplex PCR, the TCRdb table keeps only in-frame clones and is missing some. Of roughly 79,000 clones listed, 80% to 90% are singletons. With 4 bases removed from V and 8 bases from J, the gap between germline ends came to 9 bases. This CDR3 region has 11 residues. Germline assignment: CDR1 SGHNT and CDR2 YYREEE (reference sequence). The source is an adult with an advanced solid tumor such as melanoma, head and neck, liver or kidney cancer. The V gene is TRBV5-4, the J gene TRBJ1-1, with TRBD1 as a possible D gene (6 bases). Source: CD4+ or CD8+ T cells sorted from blood, taken in a trial of the OX40 agonist ivuxolimab. Here the CDR3 DNA reads TGTGCCAGCAGCCCCGGGACAGAAGCTTTCTTT. Amino acid sequence: CASSPGTEAFF.